These T cell receptor beta chains were read from a single sample in a study of T cell responses to AZD1222 COVID-19 vaccine. Profiling relied on immunoSEQ multiplex PCR, and the TCRdb table lists in-frame clones only, not all of them. The data contain 100,000 to 150,000 clones, approximately 89% of them seen just once; the ten biggest clones take up around 6.1%. The sequenced sample was peripheral blood, obtained on day 0 of AZD1222 vaccination. The receptors shown here come from an adult in good health. Each CDR3 is given with its conserved first and last residue. A D gene is named only where the DNA matches it firmly. Rows give clone size only sometimes, using once, few, many, or a class for an expanded clone.

TRBV4-1	NA	TRBJ2-1	NA	TGCGCCAGCAGTCCAAGAGGGTCCAAGGGCTACAATGAGCAGTTCTTC	CASSPRGSKGYNEQFF
TRBV28	TRBD1	TRBJ2-7	NA	TGTGCCAGCAGTCCGACAGGGGGCCCCTACGAGCAGTACTTC	CASSPTGGPYEQYF
TRBV13	NA	TRBJ1-1	NA	TGTGCCAGCAGCTTAAATAGAAACACTGAAGCTTTCTTT	CASSLNRNTEAFF
TRBV4-2	NA	TRBJ1-6	NA	TGTGCCAGCAGCCAAGATGGGGCCAATTCACCCCTCCACTTT	CASSQDGANSPLHF
TRBV7-6	TRBD2	TRBJ2-7	once	TGTGCCAGCAGCGTAACTAGCGGGGGGTCCAGCTCCTACGAGCAGTACTTC	CASSVTSGGSSSYEQYF
TRBV30	NA	TRBJ1-4	few	TGTGCCTGGAAGTACAGGGTAGCTAATGAAAAACTGTTTTTT	CAWKYRVANEKLFF
TRBV28	NA	TRBJ1-1	NA	TGTGCCAGCAGTTTGGGCAGCCTGAACACTGAAGCTTTCTTT	CASSLGSLNTEAFF
TRBV5-4	TRBD2	TRBJ2-5	NA	TGTGCCAGCAGCCCACCGGGACTAGCGGGGGGGAAGGAGACCCAGTACTTC	CASSPPGLAGGKETQYF
TRBV2	NA	TRBJ1-1	NA	TGTGCCAGCAGTGTTCGGGAAAACACTGAAGCTTTCTTT	CASSVRENTEAFF
TRBV3-1/TRBV3-2	NA	TRBJ2-7	NA	TGTGCCAGCAGCCAAGCGGGAGAAAGCCACGAGCAGTACTTC	CASSQAGESHEQYF
TRBV5-1	NA	TRBJ1-3	NA	TGCGCCAGCAGCTTAGGACAAGGTGACACCATATATTTT	CASSLGQGDTIYF
TRBV2	NA	TRBJ2-1	NA	TGTGCCACCCAAGCGGGCCCTAGCTCCTACAATGAGCAGTTCTTC	CATQAGPSSYNEQFF
TRBV4-2	TRBD2	TRBJ2-7	NA	TGTGCCAGCAGCCGCACCGGGACTAGCGTTACCTACGAGCAGTACTTC	CASSRTGTSVTYEQYF
TRBV5-1	NA	TRBJ2-1	NA	TGCGCCAGCAGCTTGGCGGTAGCCTCCTACAATGAGCAGTTCTTC	CASSLAVASYNEQFF
TRBV5-1	NA	TRBJ1-2	NA	TGCGCCAGCAGCTTGCTGGACCTGAACTATGGCTACACCTTC	CASSLLDLNYGYTF
TRBV29-1	NA	TRBJ2-7	few	TGCAGCACGAAGTCAGGTGCCTACGAGCAGTACTTC	CSTKSGAYEQYF
TRBV29-1	TRBD1	TRBJ1-4	once	TGCAGCGTCCGGAGGGGGCAGGAGGAAAAACTGTTTTTT	CSVRRGQEEKLFF
TRBV9	TRBD1	TRBJ1-5	once	TGTGCCAGCAGCGCCGGACAGGGGGCTGGCAATCAGCCCCAGCATTTT	CASSAGQGAGNQPQHF
TRBV5-6	TRBD1	TRBJ1-6	few	TGTGCCAGCAGCTTGGTACGGGGGAGGACAGGACCTTCACCCCTCCACTTT	CASSLVRGRTGPSPLHF
TRBV2	TRBD1	TRBJ1-5	NA	TGTGCCAGCAGTCTAGGACAGGGTGGTACTCAGCCCCAGCATTTT	CASSLGQGGTQPQHF
TRBV12-3/TRBV12-4	NA	TRBJ1-2	NA	TGTGCCAGCAGTTTCGGCGACTATGGCTACACCTTC	CASSFGDYGYTF
TRBV3-1/TRBV3-2	TRBD2	TRBJ2-7	NA	TGTGCCAGCAGCCCCTTTTCGGGAGGGCCACGGGAGCAGTACTTC	CASSPFSGGPREQYF
TRBV18	NA	TRBJ1-3	NA	TGTGCCAGCTCACCAACAGGGATTGGAAACACCATATATTTT	CASSPTGIGNTIYF
TRBV5-8	TRBD2	TRBJ2-1	NA	TGTGCCAGCAGCGGGGGACTAGCGGGGCGAGAGCAGTTCTTC	CASSGGLAGREQFF
TRBV11-3	NA	TRBJ2-3	NA	TGTGCCAGCAGCTCGTACAGGGGTAGCGGATACACAGATACGCAGTATTTT	CASSSYRGSGYTDTQYF
TRBV7-8	TRBD2	TRBJ2-1	NA	TGTGCCAGCAGCGCTACCGGGACTAGCACTTTCAATGAGCAGTTCTTC	CASSATGTSTFNEQFF
TRBV4-3	NA	TRBJ1-1	NA	TGCGCCAGCAGCCAAGCCGTTTACGGGAGCTTTAACACTGAAGCTTTCTTT	CASSQAVYGSFNTEAFF
TRBV28	NA	TRBJ1-2	NA	TGTGCCAGCAGTTTTCCAGGGACCTATGGCTACACCTTC	CASSFPGTYGYTF
TRBV7-9	NA	TRBJ1-1	NA	TGTGCCAGCAGCTTAGCATACGCAGGCCAACTGGGAACTGAAGCTTTCTTT	CASSLAYAGQLGTEAFF
TRBV19	TRBD1	TRBJ2-3	NA	TGTGCCAGTGGATGGACAGGGAGCACAGATACGCAGTATTTT	CASGWTGSTDTQYF
TRBV19	NA	TRBJ1-1	NA	TGTGCCAGTAGTAGAACGGCGAACACTGAAGCTTTCTTT	CASSRTANTEAFF
TRBV30	NA	TRBJ2-1	once	TGTGCCTGGAGTTGGGGGGCGGGGAATGAGCAGTTCTTC	CAWSWGAGNEQFF
TRBV3-1/TRBV3-2	NA	TRBJ1-4	NA	TGTGCCAGCAGCTTTCAACCCGTCAATGAAAAACTGTTTTTT	CASSFQPVNEKLFF
TRBV3-1/TRBV3-2	TRBD2	TRBJ2-7	NA	TGTGCCAGCAGCCAATATTTGCGGGGGGACGGTAACGAGCAGTACTTC	CASSQYLRGDGNEQYF
TRBV7-2	TRBD2	TRBJ2-1	NA	TGTGCCAGCAGCTTACCCGGGACTAGCGGGAGGGGTGAGCAGTTCTTC	CASSLPGTSGRGEQFF
TRBV7-6	NA	TRBJ2-1	NA	TGTGCCAGCAGCTTAGAGAGTGGGGTTGGAAACTACAATGAGCAGTTCTTC	CASSLESGVGNYNEQFF
TRBV6-5	NA	TRBJ1-4	NA	TGTGCCAGCGCCGGGACTTCCCGTGAAAAACTGTTTTTT	CASAGTSREKLFF